One and the same sample provided the 14 T cell receptor beta chains below, sequenced in a study of blood T cells in healthy people across ages. Primed by a sample-barcoded 5' primer and a J-beta primer mix, a second PCR proceeded for about 6 to 12 cycles. TCRdb reanalysed the 5' RACE reads using MiXCR and keeps one entry per CDR3 protein. The table records roughly 900,000 distinct CDR3 sequences, around 49% of them present only once. Sequencing was performed on blood. The receptors stem from a man aged 30 to 45 in good health.

This clonotype has just one count. V gene TRBV20-1 combines with J gene TRBJ2-6; D unclear. The germline CDR1 and CDR2 sequences are DFQATT and SNEGSKA (reference sequence). Trimming removed 5 bases at V and 0 bases at J, with 8 bases between. CDR3 length equals 14 residues. CDR3 DNA sequence: TGCAGTGCTTCTCGCCTCTCTGGGGCCAACGTCCTGACTTTC. The encoded protein is CSASRLSGANVLTF.

J is TRBJ2-5 and V is TRBV15; D is unclear. The CDR3 runs to 13 residues. Germline CDR1 LNHNV, CDR2 YYDKDF (reference sequence). The V end was cut by 6 bases, the J end by 2 bases, with 10 bases between. CDR3 amino acids: CATRRQAQETQYF. The CDR3, as DNA: TGTGCCACCAGACGTCAGGCTCAAGAGACCCAGTACTTC.

The chain carries TRBV20-1 and TRBJ1-4, with D possibly matching TRBD1 (6 bases). The CDR3 contains 14 residues. Trimming removed 6 bases at V and 8 bases at J, with 19 bases between. Germline-derived CDR1 and CDR2 are DFQATT and SNEGSKA (reference sequence). CDR3 bases: TGCAGTGCCGCGGGGGCTGAGGGGAGAGAAAAACTGTTTTTT. It specifies CSAAGAEGREKLFF.

The rearrangement uses TRBV9 and TRBJ1-4; no clear D. Germline loops: CDR1 SGDLS, CDR2 YYNGEE. The CDR3 length is 12 residues. Trimming left V 6 bases short and J 7 bases short, with 10 bases between. CDR3 sequence: CASTLRFEKLFF. CDR3 nucleotides: TGTGCCAGCACCCTTCGCTTTGAAAAACTGTTTTTT.

The rearrangement uses TRBV10-3 and TRBJ1-2; maybe TRBD1 (6 bases). Germline CDR1 is ENHRY and CDR2 is SYGVKD. The CDR3 is 12 residues long. V was pared by 3 bases and J by 7 bases, with 9 bases between. This CDR3 reads CAISDQGSGYTF. The CDR3, as DNA: TGTGCCATCAGTGATCAGGGGAGTGGCTACACCTTC.

The V call is TRBV6-5, the J call TRBJ2-3; D perhaps matches TRBD1 (6 bases). CDR3 size: 19 residues. Germline V gene data show CDR1 as MNHEY and CDR2 as SVGAGI. Trimming stripped 1 base from V and 1 base from J, with 21 bases between. The CDR3 here is CASSYFYPRQASRTDTQYF. CDR3 nucleotides: TGTGCCAGCAGTTACTTCTACCCCCGACAGGCGAGTCGCACAGATACGCAGTATTTT.

This chain joins TRBV6-5 and TRBJ2-7; 9 bases match TRBD1. Germline CDR1 MNHEY, CDR2 SVGAGI. V shed 4 bases and J 1 base; nucleotides not matched to a gene: 5. This CDR3 is built from 15 residues. This chain's CDR3 is CASSSLGTGSYEQYF. CDR3 coding DNA: TGTGCCAGCAGTTCCTTGGGGACAGGGTCCTACGAGCAGTACTTC.

To note about this clonotype: With a much larger clone just one base away, this may be a read error. The J gene is TRBJ2-3, the V gene TRBV7-2; D call uncertain. CDR1 and CDR2 (germline): SGHTA, FQGNSA. This CDR3 contains 12 residues. The CDR3 region is CASKKGTDAQYF. The CDR3 nucleotides are TGTGCCAGCAAGAAGGGCACAGATGCGCAGTATTTT.

V gene TRBV20-1 combines with J gene TRBJ1-5, with a tentative D call TRBD1 (5 bases). Trimming shortened V by 0 bases and J by 1 base, and 22 bases separated the two germline ends. The CDR3 spans 19 residues. Germline CDR1 DFQATT, CDR2 SNEGSKA (reference sequence). Here the CDR3 DNA reads TGCAGTGCTAGAGATGTCGAGGGGTACACCCTGGGGAGCAATCAGCCCCAGCATTTT. This sequence encodes CSARDVEGYTLGSNQPQHF.

The chain has TRBV28 and TRBJ1-3; D remains unclear. CDR1 is MDHEN and CDR2 is SYDVKM in the germline V gene. V shed 6 bases and J shed 2 bases, with 8 bases lying between them. The CDR3 covers 13 residues. Here the CDR3 reads CASRVVPGNTIYF. In nucleotides, the CDR3 is TGTGCCAGCAGGGTCGTGCCTGGAAACACCATATATTTT. Using reference TRBV28 and TRBJ1-3 for the parts outside the CDR3, the full variable domain is DVKVTQSSRYLVKRTGEKVFLECVQDMDHENMFWYRQDPGLGLRLIYFSYDVKMKEKGDIPEGYSVSREKKERFSLILESASTNQTSMYLCASRVVPGNTIYFGEGSWLTVV.

V gene TRBV5-4 combines with J gene TRBJ2-7; D may be TRBD1 (7 bases). Per the germline V gene, CDR1 is SGHNT and CDR2 is YYREEE (reference sequence). V was cut by 3 bases and J by 1 base, with 14 bases left in between. This CDR3 has 15 residues. The chain's CDR3 is CASSYKAGQSYEQYF. The CDR3 nucleotides read TGTGCCAGCAGCTACAAGGCGGGACAGTCCTACGAGCAGTACTTC.

In this sample, this clonotype turned up a few times. The rearrangement joins TRBV15 to TRBJ2-4, with 8 bases identical to TRBD2. Trimming removed 4 bases from V and 5 bases from J; junction bases left unmatched: 7. CDR1 is LNHNV and CDR2 is YYDKDF in the germline V gene (reference sequence). The CDR3 is made up of 15 amino acids. The CDR3 reads CATSTGRAGENIQYF. CDR3 DNA sequence: TGTGCCACCAGCACCGGACGAGCGGGGGAAAACATTCAGTACTTC.

The gene calls are TRBV7-9 and TRBJ1-4; D is unclear. V lost 5 bases and J lost 5, with 9 bases in between. This CDR3 region has 13 residues. Germline V gene data show CDR1 as SEHNR and CDR2 as FQNEAQ (reference sequence). The CDR3 DNA is TGTGCCAGCAGCCAGACCGGGAATGAAAAACTGTTTTTT. It codes for CASSQTGNEKLFF.

Only a few counts were recorded for this clonotype. V is TRBV25-1 and J is TRBJ2-6; no reliable D call. The CDR3 covers 15 residues. V was shortened by 1 base and J by 3 bases, with 7 bases between the two germline ends. CDR1 MGHDK and CDR2 SYGVNS come from the germline V gene. The CDR3 DNA sequence: TGTGCCAGCAGTGAATTGGGGTTTGGGGCCAACGTCCTGACTTTC. Protein: CASSELGFGANVLTF.